These 29 T cell receptor beta chains share one sample of origin, sequenced in a study of T cell clonality in common variable immunodeficiency. Study outcomes and limitations: In common variable immunodeficiency, TCR beta chains reportedly carried fewer deletions and N-nucleotide insertions.

The protocol was immunoSEQ multiplex PCR, while the TCRdb copy is restricted to in-frame clones and leaves out a portion. The sample holds nearly 20,000 clones, and no clone turns up only once. Their recognized antigens are unknown. Material for sequencing was peripheral blood mononuclear cells. Source of these receptors: a human donor with common variable immunodeficiency.

The sample holds many counts of this clone. The read terminates 3 residues before the CDR3 end, so the remaining end is supplied by the germline J gene. The V call is TRBV5-1, the J call TRBJ2-7; 9 nucleotides align to TRBD1. CDR1 is SGHRS and CDR2 is YFSETQ in the germline V gene. V was pared by 4 bases and J by 2 bases, with 10 bases of the junction left unmatched. This CDR3 is built from 16 residues. The CDR3 sequence: CASSRGTRDRAYEQYF. CDR3 DNA (partial): TGCGCCAGCAGCCGTGGCACCCGGGACAGGGCCTACGAG.

In its sample, this clone was seen many times. The read ends 3 residues before the CDR3 terminus; that terminus is restored from the germline J gene. The genes are TRBV19 and TRBJ1-1; D remains ambiguous. CDR1 is LNHDA and CDR2 is SQIVND in the germline V gene (reference sequence). The CDR3 has 12 amino acids. CDR3 sequence: CASSIVGSEAFF. CDR3 DNA (partial): TGTGCCAGTAGTATAGTAGGGTCCGAA.

Comment on this clone: From the germline J gene comes the end of the CDR3, since the read stops 3 residues before it. V and J are TRBV6-1 and TRBJ2-7; possibly TRBD1 for D (6 bases). Germline assignment: CDR1 MNHNS and CDR2 SASEGT. This CDR3 is 15 amino acids long. Trimming took 1 base from V and 2 from J, leaving 12 bases between them. CDR3 amino acids: CASSEGAGVTYEQYF. The sequenced CDR3 bases are TGTGCCAGCAGTGAAGGGGCAGGGGTAACCTACGAG.

The sample holds many counts of this clone. The read terminates 3 residues ahead of where the CDR3 ends, so the germline J gene completes it. J is TRBJ1-2 and V is TRBV5-1; 7 nucleotides line up with TRBD1. The V gene's germline CDR1 is SGHRS and CDR2 YFSETQ. The CDR3 totals 14 residues. CDR3: CASSFTGTEVEYTF. CDR3 DNA (partial): TGCGCCAGCAGCTTCACCGGGACAGAGGTGGAA.

Points on this clone: The read stops 3 residues short of the end of the CDR3; the missing end is completed from the germline J gene. The chain carries TRBV7-2 and TRBJ2-7; the match to TRBD1 covers 7 bases. J gave up 1 base and V 3 bases, and 3 bases lay outside the gene matches. CDR1 is SGHTA, CDR2 FQGNSA, per germline. The CDR3 has 14 residues. The CDR3 is CASSFDRASYEQYF. The sequenced CDR3 bases are TGTGCCAGCAGCTTCGACAGGGCTTCCTACGAG.

A remark on this clone: The read finishes 3 residues shy of the CDR3 end, and the germline J gene is used to complete it. V usage is TRBV7-2 and J usage is TRBJ2-7, with 8 positions matching TRBD2. Losses at the gene ends were 6 bases for V and 2 bases for J; bases not matched to a gene: 6. Germline CDR1 reads SGHTA; CDR2 reads FQGNSA. The CDR3 covers 14 residues. The CDR3 spells CASRSTAGAYEQYF. The part of the CDR3 DNA that was read is TGTGCCAGCAGGTCCACAGCGGGGGCCTACGAG. The variable domain in full, with the rest retrieved from reference TRBV7-2 and TRBJ2-7, is GAGVSQSPSNKVTEKGKDVELRCDPISGHTALYWYRQSLGQGLEFLIYFQGNSAPDKSGLPSDRFSAERTGGSVSTLTIQRTQQEDSAVYLCASRSTAGAYEQYFGPGTRLTVT.

Concerning this clone itself: The DNA ends 3 residues before the CDR3 does, and the rest of the CDR3 is filled in from the germline J gene. The chain uses TRBV7-3 and TRBJ2-1; the match to TRBD2 covers 8 bases. This CDR3 is 15 amino acids long. Trimming cost V 2 bases and J 7 bases; bases outside gene matches: 7. The germline V gene encodes CDR1 SGHTA and CDR2 FQGTGA. The sequenced CDR3 bases are TGTGCCAGCAGCTTAGAGACCGGGACTAGAAATGAG. Amino acid sequence: CASSLETGTRNE. The entire CDR3 reads CASSLETGTRNEQFF.

This clone was counted many times. The CDR3 end falls 3 residues outside the read, so it is completed with the germline J gene. The chain employs TRBV7-9 and TRBJ1-5; D unclear. V lost 1 base and J lost 2, with 9 bases in between. The CDR3 has 15 residues. Germline lookup yields CDR1 SEHNR and CDR2 FQNEAQ (reference sequence). The covered CDR3 bases are TGTGCCAGCAGCTTAGGAGGGCTGGGCAATCAGCCC. Residues: CASSLGGLGNQP. The CDR3, in full, reads CASSLGGLGNQPQHF.

This clone was seen ten or more times. Read sequence stops 3 residues before the CDR3 end, and the germline J gene provides the missing end. The J gene is TRBJ1-4, the V gene TRBV30; perhaps TRBD1 as D (6 bases). Germline V lookup: CDR1 GTSNPN, CDR2 SVGIG (reference sequence). The CDR3 is 14 amino acids. V dropped 2 bases and J dropped 4 bases, with 11 bases sitting between them. This chain's CDR3 is CAWSNGQSNEKLFF. The CDR3 DNA, read in part, is TGTGCCTGGAGTAACGGACAGAGTAATGAAAAA.

Many counts were recorded for this clone. With the read ending 3 residues before the CDR3 end, the germline J gene is used to fill in that end. The chain is built from TRBV18 and TRBJ1-1; no definite D call. This CDR3 comprises 16 residues. V gave up 3 bases and J gave up 5 bases, with 19 bases separating them. Germline CDR1 reads KGHSH; CDR2 reads LQKENI. CDR3 DNA (partial): TGTGCCAGCTCACCGCCCCCGCGGGATGGGGAGACTGAA. This translates into CASSPPPRDGETE. The full CDR3 sequence reads CASSPPPRDGETEAFF.

As concerns this clone: The CDR3 end is not reached by the read, which stops 3 residues before it; the germline J gene fills it in. The chain uses TRBV18 and TRBJ1-4; unclear D gene. Germline CDR1 and CDR2: KGHSH and LQKENI. Trimming left V 4 bases short and J 3 bases short, with 9 bases between. CDR3 length: 14 residues. CDR3: CASSQGSSNEKLFF. The sequenced part of the CDR3 DNA is TGTGCCAGCTCACAAGGGTCCTCTAATGAAAAA.

This clone was picked up a small number of times. Sequencing ends 3 residues short of the CDR3 end; the germline J gene provides the rest. This sequence joins TRBV18 and TRBJ2-3; weak D call: TRBD2 (5 bases). Germline lookup yields CDR1 KGHSH and CDR2 LQKENI. The CDR3 runs to 16 residues. The CDR3 DNA, read in part, is TGTGCCAGCTCACCTGAAGGAGTGAGGGCCGAGCAGACG. Translating it yields CASSPEGVRAEQT. The whole CDR3 sequence reads CASSPEGVRAEQTQYF. The full variable domain, rest sourced from reference TRBV18 and TRBJ2-3, is NAGVMQNPRHLVRRRGQEARLRCSPMKGHSHVYWYRQLPEEGLKFMVYLQKENIIDESGMPKERFSAEFPKEGPSILRIQQVVRGDSAAYFCASSPEGVRAEQTQYFGPGTRLTVL.

This clone was found many times. The read is 3 residues too short to cover the CDR3 end, so that end is filled in from the germline J gene. This rearrangement joins TRBV28 to TRBJ2-7; 7 nucleotides line up with TRBD1. The CDR3 runs 13 residues. J lost 2 bases, V lost 9 bases, and 7 bases had no gene match. CDR1 is MDHEN and CDR2 is SYDVKM in the germline V gene. The sequenced CDR3 bases are TGTGCCAGAAGGGACAGCTCTACCTACGAG. It codes for CARRDSSTYE. The whole CDR3 protein is CARRDSSTYEQYF. Full variable domain (missing parts from reference TRBV28 and TRBJ2-7): DVKVTQSSRYLVKRTGEKVFLECVQDMDHENMFWYRQDPGLGLRLIYFSYDVKMKEKGDIPEGYSVSREKKERFSLILESASTNQTSMYLCARRDSSTYEQYFGPGTRLTVT.

This clone was observed at least ten times. Coverage ceases 3 residues before the CDR3 finishes, and the germline J gene fills in the end. Other DNA sequences within the sample encode an identical CDR3. This rearrangement joins TRBV19 to TRBJ2-1; 10 positions match TRBD2. In germline, CDR1 is LNHDA, CDR2 SQIVND (reference sequence). Losses at the gene ends were 5 bases for V and 6 bases for J; bases not matched to a gene: 7. The CDR3 totals 15 residues. The CDR3 DNA, read in part, is TGTGCCAGTAGTGAGCTAGCGGGAGATAGCAATGAG. Its translation is CASSELAGDSNE. The CDR3 as a whole reads CASSELAGDSNEQFF.

This clone was counted many times. The read terminates 3 residues before the CDR3 end, so the remaining end is supplied by the germline J gene. The J gene is TRBJ1-2, the V gene TRBV7-9; 9 nucleotides agree with TRBD1. CDR3 length: 15 residues. V was pared by 5 bases and J by 6 bases, with 10 bases of the junction left unmatched. CDR1 is SEHNR, CDR2 FQNEAQ, per germline (reference sequence). Partial CDR3 DNA: TGTGCCAGCAGCCCTCATGGGACAGGGCGCGATGGC. Amino acids: CASSPHGTGRDG. The entire CDR3 protein is CASSPHGTGRDGYTF.

On this clone itself: The CDR3 end is not reached by the read, which stops 3 residues before it; the germline J gene fills it in. The gene calls are TRBV5-1 and TRBJ2-1; D is possibly TRBD2 (6 bases). The germline V gene encodes CDR1 SGHRS and CDR2 YFSETQ. This CDR3 is 15 amino acids long. Between the trimmed V and J ends, which lost 3 bases and 1 base, there was a span of 11 bases. CDR3 loop: CASSWDSRSYNEQFF. The covered CDR3 bases are TGCGCCAGCAGCTGGGACTCTCGATCCTACAATGAG.

This clone was found many times. The observed sequence ends 3 residues before the CDR3 terminus, with the missing tail filled in from the germline J gene. V and J are TRBV7-8 and TRBJ2-7, with 12 bases aligning to TRBD2. The CDR3 contains 15 residues. In germline, CDR1 is SGHVS, CDR2 FQNEAQ. After removal of 5 bases from V and 2 bases from J, the junction contained 4 bases not matched to a gene. The part of the CDR3 DNA that was read is TGTGCCAGCAGCCCTTCTAGCGGGAGGGCCTACGAG. Amino acids: CASSPSSGRAYE. The whole CDR3 region reads CASSPSSGRAYEQYF. The full variable domain, in which reference TRBV7-8 and TRBJ2-7 provide the parts outside the CDR3, is GAGVSQSPRYKVAKRGQDVALRCDPISGHVSLFWYQQALGQGPEFLTYFQNEAQLDKSGLPSDRFFAERPEGSVSTLKIQRTQQEDSAVYLCASSPSSGRAYEQYFGPGTRLTVT.

This clone occurred many times. The CDR3 end lies 3 residues beyond the end of the read and is filled in from the germline J gene. The J gene is TRBJ2-1, the V gene TRBV28; D may correspond to TRBD1 or TRBD2 (6 bases each). The CDR3 has 14 amino acids. Germline V gene sequence: CDR1 MDHEN, CDR2 SYDVKM. V was clipped by 3 bases and J by 7 bases, with 13 bases between them. This CDR3 is CASSLEGVRNEQFF. The sequenced CDR3 bases are TGTGCCAGCAGTTTGGAGGGGGTGCGGAATGAG.

This clone was detected many times. The sequence runs out 3 residues before the end of the CDR3; the remainder is reconstructed from the germline J gene. This rearrangement joins TRBV7-9 to TRBJ2-5; D is unclear. Trimming stripped 1 base from V and 0 bases from J, with 6 bases between. The length of the CDR3 is 14 residues. From germline, CDR1 is SEHNR and CDR2 FQNEAQ (reference sequence). The part of the CDR3 DNA that was read is TGTGCCAGCAGCTTAGACAGATACCAAGAGACC. Amino acids: CASSLDRYQET. The entire CDR3 sequence reads CASSLDRYQETQYF.

Many counts were recorded for this clone. The CDR3 here is CASSPGQGARGYTF. Incomplete CDR3 DNA: TGTGCCAGCAGCCCCGGGCAGGGGGCTCGAGGC. The chain couples TRBV7-9 to TRBJ1-2; 8 bases match TRBD1. The CDR3 end is not reached by the read, which stops 3 residues before it; the germline J gene fills it in. The CDR3 sequence is 14 residues long. Germline lookup yields CDR1 SEHNR and CDR2 FQNEAQ (reference sequence).

This clone appeared many times. The read finishes 3 residues shy of the CDR3 end, and the germline J gene is used to complete it. This rearrangement joins TRBV6-1 to TRBJ1-1; TRBD1 aligns across 9 bases. Germline V gives CDR1 MNHNS, CDR2 SASEGT. This CDR3 spans 16 amino acids. V gave up 4 bases and J gave up 6 bases; unmatched junction bases: 12. CDR3: CASSGVGTGRDAEAFF. The sequenced CDR3 bases are TGTGCCAGCAGTGGAGTAGGGACAGGGCGGGACGCTGAA.

At least ten counts were recorded for this clone. The CDR3 goes on 3 residues after the read ends, and that part is filled in from the germline J gene. This chain uses TRBV6-2 or TRBV6-3 with TRBJ2-2, with 9 bases fitting TRBD1. Germline loops: CDR1 MNHEY, CDR2 SVGEGT. Trimming cost V 5 bases and J 6 bases; bases outside gene matches: 13. This CDR3 contains 17 residues. Incomplete CDR3 DNA: TGTGCCAGCAGTCAGGACAGGGGCGGCCTTGGGGCCGGGGAG. Encoded protein: CASSQDRGGLGAGE. The CDR3 in full is CASSQDRGGLGAGELFF.

This clone was seen ten or more times. The read terminates 3 residues ahead of where the CDR3 ends, so the germline J gene completes it. The chain links TRBV20-1 to TRBJ1-2; 8 bases map to TRBD1. The V and J ends lost 8 bases and 3 bases, in that order; junction bases with no gene match: 8. Germline CDR1 DFQATT, CDR2 SNEGSKA (reference sequence). This CDR3 contains 13 residues. CDR3: CSLQGVLDYGYTF. The CDR3 DNA, read in part, is TGCAGTCTACAGGGGGTCCTAGACTATGGC.

This clone appeared many times. Read sequence stops 3 residues before the CDR3 end, and the germline J gene provides the missing end. The V and J genes are TRBV10-1 and TRBJ2-5; 8 bases align to TRBD2. With V trimmed by 5 bases and J by 5 bases, 7 bases remained unmatched. Germline-derived CDR1 and CDR2 are WNHNN and SYGVQD (reference sequence). The CDR3 contains 14 residues. CDR3 DNA (partial): TGCGCCAGCAGTTCCAGCGGGAGCGGCGAGACC. Translating it yields CASSSSGSGET. The whole CDR3 reads CASSSSGSGETQYF.

This clone was found a few times. CDR3 residues: CASSLGGRIYEQYF. The covered CDR3 bases are TGTGCCAGCAGCTTGGGGGGGCGGATCTACGAG. V gene TRBV7-9 combines with J gene TRBJ2-7; perhaps TRBD2 as D (7 bases). Coverage ceases 3 residues before the CDR3 finishes, and the germline J gene fills in the end. Between the trimmed V and J ends, which lost 3 bases and 3 bases, there was a span of 12 bases. This CDR3 is built from 14 residues. Looked up from germline, CDR1 is SEHNR and CDR2 is FQNEAQ (reference sequence).

This clone turned up a few times. With the read ending 3 residues before the CDR3 end, the germline J gene is used to fill in that end. The rearrangement uses TRBV5-6 and TRBJ1-2; D ambiguous. Germline CDR1 reads SGHDT; CDR2 reads YYEEEE. The CDR3 runs to 14 residues. The ends were cut back, 4 bases at V and 4 bases at J, with 14 bases in the middle. The CDR3 sequence is CASSPSGRRYGYTF. The CDR3 bases that were read are TGTGCCAGCAGCCCCAGCGGAAGGCGCTATGGC.

This clone was detected many times. The read gets to within 3 residues of the CDR3 end, and the germline J gene fills in the rest. V usage is TRBV2 and J usage is TRBJ1-1; D is undetermined. Trimming removed 7 bases at V and 3 bases at J, with 15 bases between. This CDR3 region has 14 residues. The V gene's germline CDR1 is SNHLY and CDR2 FYNNEI. CDR3 sequence reads: CASIFAKRDTEAFF. The CDR3 bases that were read are TGTGCCAGCATATTCGCCAAGCGGGACACTGAA.

This clone was detected ten times or more. The read ends 3 residues early relative to the CDR3; the germline J gene fills the gap. This chain connects TRBV6-1 to TRBJ2-3, with 7 bases fitting TRBD2. Trimming removed 1 base from V and 4 bases from J; junction bases left unmatched: 5. Germline-derived CDR1 and CDR2 are MNHNS and SASEGT. The CDR3 covers 15 residues. CDR3 residues: CASSEEAGVADTQYF. Incomplete CDR3 DNA: TGTGCCAGCAGTGAAGAGGCGGGAGTGGCAGATACG.

This clone occurred many times. Read sequence stops 3 residues before the CDR3 end, and the germline J gene provides the missing end. The chain combines TRBV20-1 with TRBJ2-7, with 8 bases aligning to TRBD2. CDR3 length: 16 amino acids. Unmatched junction bases numbered 13, after V lost 0 bases and J lost 6 bases. Germline V gene lookup returns CDR1 DFQATT and CDR2 SNEGSKA (reference sequence). The CDR3 protein is CSARDLGGRLGFEQYF. The sequenced CDR3 bases are TGCAGTGCTAGAGATCTTGGCGGGAGGTTGGGGTTCGAG.